The 15 T cell receptor beta chains below all came from one sample that was sequenced in a study of T-cell reconstitution after alpha-beta-depleted transplantation in children (dated by TCRdb to 2016 to 2017). Taken with the paper, the label for treatment or condition translates to: allogeneic hematopoietic cell transplantation with graft depleted of TCRalphabeta T cells and CD19 B cells. The method behind the library was PCR. For sequencing, an Illumina HiSeq 2500 was employed. Molecular barcoding was employed in the preparation of TCR libraries, with unique molecular identifiers being used to normalize TCRbeta repertoire quantification. The raw public data were reprocessed by TCRdb itself: fastp quality trimming at Q25, MiXCR clonotype calling, in-frame beta chains only. For every CDR3 protein sequence, its rows merge into one entry that carries the most common genes and DNA. In all, the sample holds about a million distinct CDR3 sequences, and roughly 31% of those were seen once. About 28% of the sample comes from the top ten.

The sequenced sample was PBMCs, mostly from graft donor cells, obtained 360 days after TCRalphabeta/CD19-depleted stem cell transplant. The receptors come from a boy under two years old who had a stem cell transplant for SCID, so the T cells may come from the graft donor.

This clonotype was counted only a few times. The J gene is TRBJ2-7, the V gene TRBV10-3; 7 bases are a match to TRBD1. From germline, CDR1 is ENHRY and CDR2 SYGVKD. V dropped 6 bases and J dropped 1; count of bases not matched to a gene: 9. This CDR3 is built from 15 residues. CDR3 protein: CAIRLTGQESYEQYF. The CDR3 DNA is TGTGCCATCAGATTAACCGGACAGGAATCCTACGAGCAGTACTTC.

The gene calls are TRBV9 and TRBJ1-1, with D hard to call. The length of the CDR3 is 14 residues. Trimming cost V 0 bases and J 1 base, with 7 bases left between them. Germline loops: CDR1 SGDLS, CDR2 YYNGEE. The CDR3 sequence: CASSVAGQNTEAFF. The CDR3 region has the DNA TGTGCCAGCAGCGTAGCTGGTCAGAACACTGAAGCTTTCTTT.

This clonotype was picked up many times. The chain uses TRBV12-3 or TRBV12-4 and TRBJ2-2; 7 nucleotides agree with TRBD1. The CDR3 totals 14 residues. The J segment lost 5 bases and the V segment lost 3 bases, leaving 3 bases of the junction unmatched. In DNA, the CDR3 is TGTGCCAGCAGTTTCCCAGGGGGAACCGGGGAGCTGTTTTTT. This gives the protein CASSFPGGTGELFF.

The chain combines TRBV29-1 with TRBJ2-1; D not certain. The germline V gene has CDR1 SQVTM and CDR2 ANQGSEA. Between the trimmed V and J ends, which lost 7 bases and 5 bases, there was a span of 15 bases. This CDR3 is built from 13 residues. The CDR3 sequence is CSALDGIDNEQFF. CDR3 in DNA: TGCAGCGCTTTGGATGGCATCGACAATGAGCAGTTCTTC.

There are a few counts of this clonotype. The chain employs TRBV5-1 and TRBJ2-1; TRBD2 aligns across 8 bases. Trimming took 3 bases from V and 3 from J; bases not matched to a gene: 8. Germline loops: CDR1 SGHRS, CDR2 YFSETQ. The CDR3 contains 16 residues. The CDR3 nucleotides are TGCGCCAGCAGCTGGATCCTCGGGGGGGACTACAATGAGCAGTTCTTC. Translating gives CASSWILGGDYNEQFF. The whole variable domain, remainder taken from reference TRBV5-1 and TRBJ2-1, is KAGVTQTPRYLIKTRGQQVTLSCSPISGHRSVSWYQQTPGQGLQFLFEYFSETQRNKGNFPGRFSGRQFSNSRSEMNVSTLELGDSALYLCASSWILGGDYNEQFFGPGTRLTVL.

The chain employs TRBV6-1 and TRBJ2-5, with 7 bases identical to TRBD1. Losses at the gene ends were 7 bases for V and 5 bases for J; bases not matched to a gene: 13. CDR1 and CDR2 from the germline V gene are MNHNS and SASEGT. The CDR3 length is 15 residues. The CDR3 DNA follows: TGTGCCAGCACGCGACGTGGCAGGGGGTTCGAGACCCAGTACTTC. It is translated as CASTRRGRGFETQYF.

This clonotype was picked up a small number of times. J is TRBJ1-1 and V is TRBV12-3 or TRBV12-4, with D unresolved. With 2 bases removed from V and 4 bases from J, the gap between germline ends came to 17 bases. This CDR3 region has 16 residues. The CDR3 protein is CASSLHGKLWGTEAFF. The CDR3 coding sequence is TGTGCCAGCAGTTTACACGGGAAGCTCTGGGGCACTGAAGCTTTCTTT.

J is TRBJ2-5 and V is TRBV29-1; tentative D call: TRBD2 (6 bases). The germline gives CDR1 SQVTM, CDR2 ANQGSEA. The CDR3 is 14 residues long. V was trimmed by 4 bases and J by 1 base, leaving 13 bases between them. CDR3 residues: CSVASWGVQETQYF. Here the CDR3 DNA reads TGCAGCGTTGCTTCATGGGGGGTCCAAGAGACCCAGTACTTC.

This rearrangement joins TRBV19 to TRBJ2-2, with D possibly matching TRBD1 (6 bases). V lost 5 bases and J 6 bases, leaving 13 bases between the germline ends. The length of the CDR3 is 14 residues. From germline, CDR1 is LNHDA and CDR2 SQIVND (reference sequence). The CDR3 is CASSRRGMSGELFF. Written as DNA, the CDR3 is TGTGCCAGTAGTCGCAGGGGCATGTCCGGGGAGCTGTTTTTT.

This clonotype came up a few times. This sequence joins TRBV7-2 and TRBJ2-2, with D unresolved. V shed 2 bases and J shed 0 bases, with 10 bases lying between them. The CDR3 is 16 amino acids. Germline CDR1 and CDR2: SGHTA and FQGNSA. The CDR3 region is CASSLFGVANTGELFF. The CDR3 nucleotides read TGTGCCAGCAGCTTATTTGGGGTCGCGAACACCGGGGAGCTGTTTTTT.

The V call is TRBV12-3 or TRBV12-4, the J call TRBJ1-4; D perhaps matches TRBD1 (5 bases). The CDR3 is 18 residues long. Trimming cost V 5 bases and J 5 bases, with 24 bases left between them. The CDR3 loop reads CASSAKHRDGTLNEKLFF. As DNA, the CDR3 is TGTGCCAGCAGTGCCAAGCACCGGGACGGAACTTTAAATGAAAAACTGTTTTTT.

The table lists this clonotype with a few counts. The chain is built from TRBV27 and TRBJ2-5; 9 bases agree with TRBD1. CDR1 and CDR2 from the germline V gene are MNHEY and SMNVEV (reference sequence). Trimming at V came to 1 base and at J to 3 bases, leaving 3 bases not matched to a gene. The CDR3 consists of 15 residues. DNA of the CDR3: TGTGCCAGCAGTTTATTTGGGACAGGGAAAGAGACCCAGTACTTC. It yields the protein CASSLFGTGKETQYF.

This clonotype was found a few times. The chain joins TRBV28 to TRBJ2-5; possibly TRBD2 for D (5 bases). The V gene lost 5 bases and the J gene lost 7 bases, with 17 bases spanning the gap. This CDR3 spans 14 amino acids. CDR1 and CDR2 from the germline V gene are MDHEN and SYDVKM. The CDR3 region has the DNA TGTGCCAGCAGTACCAACGGCGGGCTGGGGACCCAGTACTTC. Translated: CASSTNGGLGTQYF.

This clonotype occurred a few times. The chain recombines TRBV24-1 with TRBJ2-3; D gene unclear. This CDR3 comprises 17 residues. Trimming cost V 0 bases and J 0 bases, with 12 bases left between them. Germline V gives CDR1 KGHDR, CDR2 SFDVKD. CDR3 amino acids: CATSDLDAVGSTDTQYF. The CDR3 coding sequence is TGTGCCACCAGTGATTTGGACGCGGTGGGGAGCACAGATACGCAGTATTTT.

V usage is TRBV12-3 or TRBV12-4 and J usage is TRBJ1-5; a possible D gene is TRBD1 (6 bases). The CDR3 extends over 17 amino acids. V gave up 2 bases and J gave up 2 bases, with 16 bases separating them. The CDR3 loop is CASSLLTGWTGNQPQHF. The CDR3 bases are TGTGCCAGCAGTTTACTTACAGGGTGGACAGGCAATCAGCCCCAGCATTTT.